Presented here are 24 T cell receptor beta chains from one specimen sequenced in a study of cytomegalovirus exposure and HLA in healthy donors. In the PCR, 60 Vbeta and 13 Jbeta primers were used. Method: immunoSEQ multiplex PCR; TCRdb's copy keeps in-frame clones and lacks some. This table holds 130,000 to 150,000 clones, nearly 80% found once. The sample was PBMCs. Source of these receptors: a male donor in good health and CMV-seronegative.

The gene calls are TRBV7-2 and TRBJ1-2; D not certain. Looked up from germline, CDR1 is SGHTA and CDR2 is FQGNSA. Trimming stripped 5 bases from V and 4 bases from J, with 23 bases between. The CDR3 runs 17 residues. The chain's CDR3 is CASSLDMTHKSAYGYTF. For the CDR3, the DNA is TGTGCCAGCAGCCTAGATATGACTCACAAAAGCGCCTATGGCTACACCTTC.

As for this clone: At one end the junction does not follow the germline gene, possibly because of a read error. This sample includes further DNA sequences coding for the same CDR3. The chain joins TRBV15 to TRBJ1-6; perhaps TRBD1 as D (5 bases). This CDR3 has 15 amino acids. CDR1 is LNHNV and CDR2 is YYDKDF in the germline V gene (reference sequence). CDR3 residues: CATSRDQGWGSPLHF. Here the CDR3 DNA reads TGTGCTACCAGCAGAGATCAGGGATGGGGATCACCCCTCCACTTT. The full variable domain, rest sourced from reference TRBV15 and TRBJ1-6, is DAMVIQNPRYQVTQFGKPVTLSCSQTLNHNVMYWYQQKSSQAPKLLFHYYDKDFNNEADTPDNFQSRRPNTSFCFLDIRSPGLGDTAMYLCATSRDQGWGSPLHFGNGTRLTVT.

The chain uses TRBV30 and TRBJ2-1; D call uncertain. V was pared by 3 bases and J by 6 bases, with 9 bases between. CDR3 length: 12 residues. Germline loops: CDR1 GTSNPN, CDR2 SVGIG (reference sequence). In DNA, the CDR3 is TGTGCCTGGAGCGGTCCCTCCAATGAGCAGTTCTTC. This gives the protein CAWSGPSNEQFF. Full variable domain (remainder filled in from reference TRBV30 and TRBJ2-1): SQTIHQWPATLVQPVGSPLSLECTVEGTSNPNLYWYRQAAGRGLQLLFYSVGIGQISSEVPQNLSASRPQDRQFILSSKKLLLSDSGFYLCAWSGPSNEQFFGPGTRLTVL.

V is TRBV28 and J is TRBJ1-2; D is ambiguous. Trimming removed 4 bases from V and 4 bases from J, with 13 bases in between. The CDR3 length is 14 residues. Germline CDR1 and CDR2: MDHEN and SYDVKM. As DNA, the CDR3 is TGTGCCAGCAGTTCCGTGAGCGGCCCCTATGGCTACACCTTC. This encodes CASSSVSGPYGYTF.

The rearrangement joins TRBV7-2 to TRBJ2-2, with 9 bases identical to TRBD2. CDR1 SGHTA and CDR2 FQGNSA come from the germline V gene. This CDR3 spans 16 amino acids. J was trimmed by 6 bases and V by 1 base; bases with no gene match: 6. The CDR3 sequence: CASSLVAGGPAGELFF. DNA for the CDR3: TGTGCCAGCAGCTTAGTTGCGGGGGGGCCGGCCGGGGAGCTGTTTTTT.

The chain is built from TRBV14 and TRBJ2-3; 7 bases are a match to TRBD2. J lost 6 bases, V lost 0 bases, and 15 bases had no gene match. CDR1 and CDR2 from the germline V gene are SGHDN and FVKESK. The CDR3 has 18 amino acids. CDR3 in amino acids: CASSQDGWGTAGSDTQYF. Written as DNA, the CDR3 is TGTGCCAGCAGCCAAGACGGATGGGGCACAGCGGGGTCGGATACGCAGTATTTT. Full variable domain (rest looked up from reference TRBV14 and TRBJ2-3): EAGVTQFPSHSVIEKGQTVTLRCDPISGHDNLYWYRRVMGKEIKFLLHFVKESKQDESGMPNNRFLAERTGGTYSTLKVQPAELEDSGVYFCASSQDGWGTAGSDTQYFGPGTRLTVL.

The genes are TRBV5-6 and TRBJ2-2; possible D gene TRBD1, 6 bases. CDR3 size: 14 residues. The V gene's germline CDR1 is SGHDT and CDR2 YYEEEE. Trimming removed 1 base at V and 5 bases at J, with 9 bases between. This chain's CDR3 is CASSLLQGTGELFF. The CDR3 DNA reads as TGTGCCAGCAGCTTGTTACAGGGAACCGGGGAGCTGTTTTTT.

The V call is TRBV28, the J call TRBJ2-2, with TRBD2 as a possible D gene (6 bases). V was pared by 2 bases and J by 1 base, with 11 bases between. This CDR3 region has 16 residues. Germline V gene data show CDR1 as MDHEN and CDR2 as SYDVKM. CDR3 sequence: CASSLEYGGNTGELFF. Written as DNA, the CDR3 is TGTGCCAGCAGTTTAGAATACGGGGGGAACACCGGGGAGCTGTTTTTT.

The chain carries TRBV28 and TRBJ1-2, with a weak D call TRBD1 (5 bases). Trimming shortened V by 7 bases and J by 1 base, and 22 bases separated the two germline ends. CDR1 is MDHEN and CDR2 is SYDVKM in the germline V gene. This CDR3 contains 17 residues. The CDR3 coding sequence is TGTGCCAGCATTGGGGGAGCGGGATTGGGGATTAACTATGGCTACACCTTC. This gives the protein CASIGGAGLGINYGYTF.

The chain employs TRBV18 and TRBJ2-7; 8 positions agree with TRBD1. J lost 5 bases, V lost 4 bases, and 13 bases had no gene match. Germline V gene lookup returns CDR1 KGHSH and CDR2 LQKENI. The CDR3 runs 16 residues. The CDR3 region has the DNA TGTGCCAGCTCACTTAGCCCCGGACAGGGCGGACACGAGCAGTACTTC. It codes for CASSLSPGQGGHEQYF.

This chain joins TRBV4-2 and TRBJ1-1; tentative D call: TRBD1 (5 bases). V lost 4 bases, J lost 7 bases, and 16 bases lay in between. The germline V gene encodes CDR1 LGHNA and CDR2 YNFKEQ. The CDR3 totals 14 residues. The CDR3 protein is CASSRGESGGEAFF. The CDR3 DNA sequence: TGTGCCAGCAGCCGGGGGGAATCGGGGGGTGAAGCTTTCTTT.

The chain uses TRBV5-5 and TRBJ1-2; 8 positions match TRBD1. The V and J ends lost 3 bases and 8 bases, in that order; junction bases with no gene match: 6. The CDR3 is 13 residues long. Germline-derived CDR1 and CDR2 are SGHKS and YYEKEE (reference sequence). The CDR3 sequence is CASSSGQGSGYTF. CDR3 in DNA: TGTGCCAGCAGCTCAGGACAGGGCAGCGGCTACACCTTC.

The chain recombines TRBV5-5 with TRBJ2-7; D ambiguous. Germline V gene data show CDR1 as SGHKS and CDR2 as YYEKEE (reference sequence). Trimming shortened V by 0 bases and J by 4 bases, and 8 bases separated the two germline ends. The CDR3 is made up of 13 amino acids. The CDR3 DNA reads as TGTGCCAGCAGCTTGGGGCAGGTATACGAGCAGTACTTC. It specifies CASSLGQVYEQYF.

This clone was seen just once. CDR3 in DNA: TGTGCCAGCAGCTCCTACCGGGGGGCCCTGGAAAACACCGGGGAGCTGTTTTTT. Its translation: CASSSYRGALENTGELFF. The gene calls are TRBV11-2 and TRBJ2-2; D is perhaps TRBD2 (7 bases). Trimming took 4 bases from V and 2 from J, leaving 20 bases between them. The CDR3 length is 18 residues. Germline CDR1 SGHAT, CDR2 FQNNGV.

The rearrangement links TRBV7-8 to TRBJ1-5; 8 bases match TRBD1. Germline V gene sequence: CDR1 SGHVS, CDR2 FQNEAQ. V was clipped by 5 bases and J by 4 bases; unmatched bases: 13. The CDR3 runs to 17 residues. CDR3 sequence (DNA): TGTGCCAGCAGCGCCGTACTTGACAGGGGCCGTAATCAGCCCCAGCATTTT. Translated: CASSAVLDRGRNQPQHF. Using reference TRBV7-8 and TRBJ1-5 for the parts outside the CDR3, the full variable domain is GAGVSQSPRYKVAKRGQDVALRCDPISGHVSLFWYQQALGQGPEFLTYFQNEAQLDKSGLPSDRFFAERPEGSVSTLKIQRTQQEDSAVYLCASSAVLDRGRNQPQHFGDGTRLSIL.

The chain is built from TRBV4-3 and TRBJ2-3; TRBD2 matches at 16 bases. Germline CDR1 is LGHNA and CDR2 is YSLEER. V trimming: 0 bases; J trimming: 6 bases; junction bases outside the gene matches: 3. The CDR3 length is 17 residues. DNA for the CDR3: TGCGCCAGCAGCCAAGATGGGACTAGCGGGGGGGCGGATACGCAGTATTTT. Amino acid sequence: CASSQDGTSGGADTQYF.

This chain connects TRBV5-1 to TRBJ1-2; D is possibly TRBD1 (6 bases). CDR1 and CDR2 from the germline V gene are SGHRS and YFSETQ. Trimming cost V 6 bases and J 3 bases, with 12 bases left between them. This CDR3 contains 13 residues. Here the CDR3 reads CASTSDSHYGYTF. Written as DNA, the CDR3 is TGCGCCAGCACGTCGGACAGTCACTATGGCTACACCTTC.

The chain is built from TRBV4-3 and TRBJ2-2; 9 bases are a match to TRBD2. Germline CDR1 and CDR2: LGHNA and YSLEER. The CDR3 is 15 amino acids. J lost 6 bases, V lost 5 bases, and 7 bases had no gene match. The CDR3 sequence: CASSSGTSFPGELFF. The DNA of the CDR3 is TGCGCCAGCAGCTCCGGGACTAGCTTTCCCGGGGAGCTGTTTTTT.

The chain uses TRBV19 and TRBJ2-3, with a weak D call TRBD1 (5 bases). This CDR3 comprises 13 residues. In germline, CDR1 is LNHDA, CDR2 SQIVND (reference sequence). Trimming removed 6 bases at V and 7 bases at J, with 14 bases between. CDR3 nucleotide sequence: TGTGCCAGTAGAACTGGGGCGAGGAATACGCAGTATTTT. This encodes CASRTGARNTQYF.

As for this clone: Other nucleotide sequences from this sample produce the same CDR3. The V call is TRBV5-1, the J call TRBJ2-2, with 7 bases lining up with TRBD2. V shed 3 bases, J shed 2 bases, and the junction held 7 bases outside the gene matches. Per germline, CDR1 SGHRS and CDR2 YFSETQ. CDR3 size: 16 residues. The CDR3 nucleotides are TGCGCCAGCAGCTGGGCGGCGGGAGATAACACCGGGGAGCTGTTTTTT. It yields the protein CASSWAAGDNTGELFF. Based on the CDR3 plus reference TRBV5-1 and TRBJ2-2, the full variable domain is KAGVTQTPRYLIKTRGQQVTLSCSPISGHRSVSWYQQTPGQGLQFLFEYFSETQRNKGNFPGRFSGRQFSNSRSEMNVSTLELGDSALYLCASSWAAGDNTGELFFGEGSRLTVL.

The rearrangement links TRBV19 to TRBJ1-1; TRBD1 might be the D (5 bases). Germline CDR1 and CDR2: LNHDA and SQIVND (reference sequence). Trimming removed 5 bases from V and 13 bases from J, with 17 bases in between. This CDR3 contains 12 residues. CDR3 DNA sequence: TGTGCCAGTAGTGAGGGGCGGGGGATGGATTTCTTT. Its translation is CASSEGRGMDFF.

This chain joins TRBV19 and TRBJ2-3; possible D gene TRBD2, 5 bases. Trimming removed 7 bases from V and 3 bases from J, with 11 bases in between. This CDR3 spans 13 amino acids. Germline V gene lookup returns CDR1 LNHDA and CDR2 SQIVND (reference sequence). The CDR3 DNA sequence: TGTGCCAGTAAATTATCGGGGACAGATACGCAGTATTTT. As protein: CASKLSGTDTQYF.

The chain recombines TRBV19 with TRBJ2-6; D remains unclear. V was pared by 7 bases and J by 0 bases, with 13 bases between. There are 16 residues in the CDR3. Germline lookup yields CDR1 LNHDA and CDR2 SQIVND (reference sequence). The CDR3: CASNYLRDSGANVLTF. CDR3 nucleotides: TGTGCCAGTAATTACCTAAGAGACTCTGGGGCCAACGTCCTGACTTTC. Full variable domain (remainder filled in from reference TRBV19 and TRBJ2-6): DGGITQSPKYLFRKEGQNVTLSCEQNLNHDAMYWYRQDPGQGLRLIYYSQIVNDFQKGDIAEGYSVSREKKESFPLTVTSAQKNPTAFYLCASNYLRDSGANVLTFGAGSRLTVL.

The J gene is TRBJ2-2, the V gene TRBV6-6, with 7 positions matching TRBD2. After removal of 6 bases from V and 8 bases from J, the junction contained 3 bases not matched to a gene. The germline V gene encodes CDR1 MNHNY and CDR2 SVGAGI (reference sequence). This CDR3 spans 12 amino acids. The CDR3 is CASRLAGGELFF. DNA of the CDR3: TGTGCCAGCAGATTAGCGGGTGGGGAGCTGTTTTTT.